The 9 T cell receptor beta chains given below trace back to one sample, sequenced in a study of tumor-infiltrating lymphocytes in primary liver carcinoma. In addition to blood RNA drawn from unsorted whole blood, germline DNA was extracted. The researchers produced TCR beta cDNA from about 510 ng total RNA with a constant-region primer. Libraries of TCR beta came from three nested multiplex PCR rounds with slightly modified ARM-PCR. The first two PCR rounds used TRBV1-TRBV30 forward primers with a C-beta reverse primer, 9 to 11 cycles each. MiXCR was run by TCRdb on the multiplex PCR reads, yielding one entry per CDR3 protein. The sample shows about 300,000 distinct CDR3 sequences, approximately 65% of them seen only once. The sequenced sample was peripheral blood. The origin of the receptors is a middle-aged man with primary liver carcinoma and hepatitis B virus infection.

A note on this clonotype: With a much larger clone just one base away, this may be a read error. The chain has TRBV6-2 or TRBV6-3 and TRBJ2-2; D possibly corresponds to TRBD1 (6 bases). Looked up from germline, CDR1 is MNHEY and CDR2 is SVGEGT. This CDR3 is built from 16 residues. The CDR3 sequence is CAGSPGQSLGTGELFF. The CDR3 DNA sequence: TGTGCCGGCAGTCCAGGACAGAGCCTGGGCACCGGGGAGCTGTTTTTT.

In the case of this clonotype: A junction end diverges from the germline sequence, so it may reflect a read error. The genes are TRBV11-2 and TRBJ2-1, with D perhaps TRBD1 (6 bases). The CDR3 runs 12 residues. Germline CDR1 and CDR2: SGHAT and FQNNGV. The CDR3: CVSRGGWSEQFF. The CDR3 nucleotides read TGTGTCAGCAGGGGTGGATGGAGCGAGCAGTTCTTC.

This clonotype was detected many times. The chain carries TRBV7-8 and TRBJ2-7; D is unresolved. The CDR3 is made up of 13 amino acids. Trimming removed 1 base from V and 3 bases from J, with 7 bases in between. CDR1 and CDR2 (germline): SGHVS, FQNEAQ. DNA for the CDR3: TGTGCCAGCAGCTTAGGGCGGATCTACGAGCAGTACTTC. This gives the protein CASSLGRIYEQYF.

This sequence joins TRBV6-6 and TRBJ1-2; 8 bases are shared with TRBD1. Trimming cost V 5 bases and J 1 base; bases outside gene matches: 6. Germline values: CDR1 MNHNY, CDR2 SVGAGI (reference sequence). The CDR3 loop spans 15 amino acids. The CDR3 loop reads CASSPDRGYNYGYTF. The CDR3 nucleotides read TGTGCCAGCAGTCCTGACAGGGGTTATAACTATGGCTACACCTTC.

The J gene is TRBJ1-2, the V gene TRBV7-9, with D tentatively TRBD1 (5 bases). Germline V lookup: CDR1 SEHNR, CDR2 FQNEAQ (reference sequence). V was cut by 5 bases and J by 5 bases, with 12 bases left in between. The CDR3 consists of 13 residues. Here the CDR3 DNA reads TGTGCCAGCAGCCGACGGGGGGTTTATGGCTACACCTTC. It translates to CASSRRGVYGYTF.

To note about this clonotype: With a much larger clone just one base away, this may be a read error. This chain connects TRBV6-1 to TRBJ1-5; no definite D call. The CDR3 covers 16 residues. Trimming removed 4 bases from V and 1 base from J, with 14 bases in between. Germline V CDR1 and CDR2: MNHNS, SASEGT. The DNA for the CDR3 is TGTGCCAGCAGTGGATCCCGGGTGGGGAGCAATCAGCCCCAGCATTTT. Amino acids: CASSGSRVGSNQPQHF.

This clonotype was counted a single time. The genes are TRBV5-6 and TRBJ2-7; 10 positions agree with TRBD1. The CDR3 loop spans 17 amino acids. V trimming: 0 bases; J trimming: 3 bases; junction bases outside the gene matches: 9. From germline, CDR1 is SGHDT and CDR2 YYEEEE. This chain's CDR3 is CASSLEGTGQGHYEQYF. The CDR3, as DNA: TGTGCCAGCAGCTTGGAGGGGACGGGACAGGGGCACTACGAGCAGTACTTC.

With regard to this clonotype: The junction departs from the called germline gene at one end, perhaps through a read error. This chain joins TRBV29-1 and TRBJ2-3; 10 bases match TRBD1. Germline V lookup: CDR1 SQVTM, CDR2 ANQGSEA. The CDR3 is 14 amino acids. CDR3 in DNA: TGCAGCGTTTCCGGGACAGGGGTGTCAGATACACAGTATTTT. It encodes CSVSGTGVSDTQYF.

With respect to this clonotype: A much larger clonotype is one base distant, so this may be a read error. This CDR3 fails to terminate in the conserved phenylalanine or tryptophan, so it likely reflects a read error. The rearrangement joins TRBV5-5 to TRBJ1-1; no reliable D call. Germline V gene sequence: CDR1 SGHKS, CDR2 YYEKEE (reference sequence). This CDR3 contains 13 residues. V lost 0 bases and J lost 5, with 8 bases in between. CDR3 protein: CASSLVAETEAFY. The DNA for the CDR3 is TGTGCCAGCAGCTTGGTTGCCGAAACTGAAGCTTTCTAT.